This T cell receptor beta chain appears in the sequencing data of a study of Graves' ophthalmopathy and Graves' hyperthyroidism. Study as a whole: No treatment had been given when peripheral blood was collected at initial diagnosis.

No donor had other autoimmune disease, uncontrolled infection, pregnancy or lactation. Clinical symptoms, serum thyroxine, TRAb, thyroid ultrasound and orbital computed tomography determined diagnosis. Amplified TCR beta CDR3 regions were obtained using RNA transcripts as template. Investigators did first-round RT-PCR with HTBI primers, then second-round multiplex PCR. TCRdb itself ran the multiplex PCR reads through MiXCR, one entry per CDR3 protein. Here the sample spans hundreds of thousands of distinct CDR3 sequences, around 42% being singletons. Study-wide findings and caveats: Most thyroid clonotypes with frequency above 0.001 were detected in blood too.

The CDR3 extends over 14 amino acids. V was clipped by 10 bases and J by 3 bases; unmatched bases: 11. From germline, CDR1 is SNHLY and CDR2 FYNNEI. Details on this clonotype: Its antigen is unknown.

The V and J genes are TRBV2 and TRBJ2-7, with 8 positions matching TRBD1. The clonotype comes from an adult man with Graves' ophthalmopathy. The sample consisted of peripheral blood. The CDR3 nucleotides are TGTGCCAACACAGATAAAGACAGGGGCTACGAGCAGTACTTC. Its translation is CANTDKDRGYEQYF.